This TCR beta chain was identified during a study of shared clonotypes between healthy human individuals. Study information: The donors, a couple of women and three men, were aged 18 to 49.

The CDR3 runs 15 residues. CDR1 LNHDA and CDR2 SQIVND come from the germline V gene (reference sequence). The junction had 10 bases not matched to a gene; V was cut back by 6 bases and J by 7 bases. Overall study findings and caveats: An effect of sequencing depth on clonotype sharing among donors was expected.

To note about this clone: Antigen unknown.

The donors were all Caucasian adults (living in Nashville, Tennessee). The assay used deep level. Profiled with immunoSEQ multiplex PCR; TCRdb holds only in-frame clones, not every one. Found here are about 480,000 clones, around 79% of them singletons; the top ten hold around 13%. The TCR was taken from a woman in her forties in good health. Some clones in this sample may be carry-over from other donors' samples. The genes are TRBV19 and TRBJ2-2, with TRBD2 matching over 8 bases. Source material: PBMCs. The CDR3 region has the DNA TGTGCCAGTAGGGCAAGCGGGAGCATCCACGGGGAGCTGTTTTTT. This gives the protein CASRASGSIHGELFF.